The sequence of this T cell receptor (beta chain) was determined in a study of neoadjuvant anti-PD-1 for oral cavity cancer. Findings and limits, study-wide: Greater tumor shrinkage accompanied bigger post-treatment sizes of preexisting clones.

Specified time point: after neoadjuvant nivolumab, at surgical resection. Cohort: HPV-negative, locally advanced oral cavity squamous cell carcinoma patients. Assay: immunoSEQ multiplex PCR; the TCRdb copy retains only in-frame clones and omits some. The data contain some 22,000 clones, more than 20% of them singletons. This clone is medium-sized within its sample. Its target is unknown. This CDR3 has 12 residues. Between the trimmed V and J ends, which lost 1 base and 4 bases, there was a span of 2 bases. The germline V gene has CDR1 MGHRA and CDR2 YSYEKL. V is TRBV4-1 and J is TRBJ2-1; D is unclear. The clonotype comes from a person aged 40 to 85 with oral cavity squamous cell carcinoma. Material: tumor tissue, obtained after nivolumab (anti-PD-1) treatment. The CDR3, as DNA: TGCGCCAGCAGCCAAGGTTACAATGAGCAGTTCTTC. Encoded protein: CASSQGYNEQFF.